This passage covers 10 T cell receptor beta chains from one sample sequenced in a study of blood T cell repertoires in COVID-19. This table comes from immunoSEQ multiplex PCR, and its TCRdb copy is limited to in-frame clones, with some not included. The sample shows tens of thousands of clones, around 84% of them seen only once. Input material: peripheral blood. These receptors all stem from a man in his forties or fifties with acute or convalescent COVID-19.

The CDR3 region is CAGGSNGNQPQHF. The CDR3 DNA reads as TGTGCCGGAGGGTCAAATGGCAATCAGCCCCAGCATTTT. The genes are TRBV19 and TRBJ1-5, with D uncertain. Germline V CDR1 and CDR2: LNHDA, SQIVND (reference sequence). The CDR3 is 13 amino acids. Trimming took off 11 bases at V and 2 bases at J, with 13 bases between the two ends. The variable domain in full, completed from reference TRBV19 and TRBJ1-5, reads DGGITQSPKYLFRKEGQNVTLSCEQNLNHDAMYWYRQDPGQGLRLIYYSQIVNDFQKGDIAEGYSVSREKKESFPLTVTSAQKNPTAFYLCAGGSNGNQPQHFGDGTRLSIL.

Here the CDR3 reads CASSPGDPEIYGYTF. CDR3 DNA: TGTGCCAGCTCACCAGGAGACCCGGAAATCTATGGCTACACCTTC. The rearrangement joins TRBV18 to TRBJ1-2; unclear D gene. Germline CDR1 KGHSH, CDR2 LQKENI. Trimming removed 2 bases at V and 4 bases at J, with 14 bases between. CDR3 length: 15 residues.

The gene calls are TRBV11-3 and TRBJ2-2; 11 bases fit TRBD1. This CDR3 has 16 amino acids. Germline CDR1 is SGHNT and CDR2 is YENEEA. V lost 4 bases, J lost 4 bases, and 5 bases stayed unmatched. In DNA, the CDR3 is TGTGCCAGCAGCTCCGGGACAGGGGGGAGCACCGGGGAGCTGTTTTTT. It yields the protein CASSSGTGGSTGELFF.

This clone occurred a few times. In nucleotides, the CDR3 is TGTGCCAGTAGTGAGGGACAGGGCTTGACTGAAGCTTTCTTT. It yields the protein CASSEGQGLTEAFF. The genes are TRBV19 and TRBJ1-1; 9 nucleotides line up with TRBD1. Germline V gives CDR1 LNHDA, CDR2 SQIVND (reference sequence). V lost 5 bases and J lost 5; bases outside the gene matches: 6. The CDR3 runs 14 residues.

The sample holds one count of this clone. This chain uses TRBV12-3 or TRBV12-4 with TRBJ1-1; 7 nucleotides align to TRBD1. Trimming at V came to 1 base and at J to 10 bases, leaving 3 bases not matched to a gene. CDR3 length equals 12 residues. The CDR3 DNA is TGTGCCAGCAGTTTAGGGGGGACAGTAGCTTTCTTT. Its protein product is CASSLGGTVAFF.

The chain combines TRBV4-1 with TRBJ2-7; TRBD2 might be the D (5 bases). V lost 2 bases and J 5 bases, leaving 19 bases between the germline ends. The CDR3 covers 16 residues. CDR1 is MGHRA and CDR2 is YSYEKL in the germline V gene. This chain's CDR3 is CASSQPFRGREDEQYF. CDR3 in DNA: TGCGCCAGCAGCCAACCATTTCGCGGGCGAGAGGACGAGCAGTACTTC.

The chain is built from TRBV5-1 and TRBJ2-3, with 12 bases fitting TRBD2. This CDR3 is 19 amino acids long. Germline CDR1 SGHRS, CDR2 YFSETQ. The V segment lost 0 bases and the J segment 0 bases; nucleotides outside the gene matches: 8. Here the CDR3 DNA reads TGCGCCAGCAGCTTGGCGGGGCTAGCGGGGGGGCTGAGCACAGATACGCAGTATTTT. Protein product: CASSLAGLAGGLSTDTQYF.

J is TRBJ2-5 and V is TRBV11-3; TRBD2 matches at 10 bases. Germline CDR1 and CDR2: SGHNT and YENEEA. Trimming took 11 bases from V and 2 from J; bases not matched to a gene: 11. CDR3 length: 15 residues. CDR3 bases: TGTGCCCTAAAGGCTAGCGGGAGCCCTCAAGAGACCCAGTACTTC. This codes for CALKASGSPQETQYF.

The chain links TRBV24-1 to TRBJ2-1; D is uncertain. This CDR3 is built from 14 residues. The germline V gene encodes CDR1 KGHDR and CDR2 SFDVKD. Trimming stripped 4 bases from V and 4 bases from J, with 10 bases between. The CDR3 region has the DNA TGTGCCACCAGTGACGAGCGTGAGTACAATGAGCAGTTCTTC. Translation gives CATSDEREYNEQFF.

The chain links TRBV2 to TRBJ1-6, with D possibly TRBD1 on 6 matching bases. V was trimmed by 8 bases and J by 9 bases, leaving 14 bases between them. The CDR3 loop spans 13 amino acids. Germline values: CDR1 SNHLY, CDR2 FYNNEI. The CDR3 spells CASQKDSSSPLHF. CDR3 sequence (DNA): TGTGCCAGCCAAAAGGACAGCTCTTCACCCCTCCACTTT.